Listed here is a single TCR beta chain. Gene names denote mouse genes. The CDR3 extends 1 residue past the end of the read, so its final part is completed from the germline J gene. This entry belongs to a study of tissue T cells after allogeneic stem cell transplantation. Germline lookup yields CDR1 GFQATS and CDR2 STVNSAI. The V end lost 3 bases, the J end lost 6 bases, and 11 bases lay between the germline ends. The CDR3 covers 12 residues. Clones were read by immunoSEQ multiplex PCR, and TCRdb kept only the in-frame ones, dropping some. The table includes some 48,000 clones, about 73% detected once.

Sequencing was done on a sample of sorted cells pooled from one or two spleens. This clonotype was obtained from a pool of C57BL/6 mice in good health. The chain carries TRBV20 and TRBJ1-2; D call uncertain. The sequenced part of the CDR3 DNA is TGTGGTGCTAGTTCCCAACCACCCGACTACACC. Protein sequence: CGASSQPPDYT. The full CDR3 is CGASSQPPDYTF. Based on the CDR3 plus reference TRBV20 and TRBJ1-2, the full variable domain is GALVYQYPRRTICKSGTSMRMECQAVGFQATSVAWYRQSPQKTFELIALSTVNSAIKYEQNFTQEKFPISHPNLSFSSMTVLNAYLEDRGLYLCGASSQPPDYTFGSGTRLLVI.